This T cell receptor beta chain derives from a study of T cell clusters in autoimmune cytopenias. As for this clonotype: Its antigen is not known.

TRB amplification used approximately 250 ng of peripheral blood genomic DNA. TRB was amplified by touch-down multiplex PCR, primer pools A and B combined. TCRdb re-called the multiplex PCR reads, yielding one record per CDR3 amino acid sequence without DNA. Its table records approximately 8,000 distinct CDR3 sequences. Study-wide findings and caveats: Clustering suggested that physiological T cell clusters were missing in primary autoimmune cytopenia patients. TRB repertoire shifts in secondary cytopenia and chronic lymphocytic leukemia mostly reflected lymphoma, not autoimmunity.

CDR3 length: 18 amino acids. The germline V gene has CDR1 SGHRS and CDR2 YFSETQ. The receptor was isolated from a human donor with an autoimmune cytopenia or autoimmune hepatitis (not recorded which). V usage is TRBV5-1 and J usage is TRBJ2-1; the TCRdb D gene call, TRBD2, has no DNA to confirm it. Sequenced input: peripheral blood. The CDR3 loop is CASSSLTSGRGSYNEQFF.